This T cell receptor beta chain derives from a study of blood T cell repertoires in COVID-19. Overall study context: Material from acute and convalescent COVID-19 was sourced from the United States, Italy and Spain. In each case, the material was cDNA or gDNA derived from T cells, B-cell-depleted T cells, or PBMCs.

The V end was cut by 2 bases, the J end by 5 bases, with 12 bases between. There are 15 residues in the CDR3. From germline, CDR1 is SGHTA and CDR2 FQGNSA. Here immunoSEQ multiplex PCR was the method, and the copy in TCRdb shows in-frame clones only, minus some. The table lists nearly 80,000 clones, roughly 80% of them singletons, with less than 40% in the top ten. The chain links TRBV7-2 to TRBJ2-2; D possibly corresponds to TRBD1 (5 bases). Sequencing used peripheral blood. The receptor was isolated from a woman in her 70s with acute or convalescent COVID-19. The CDR3 nucleotides are TGTGCCAGCAGCTTAACCAGGGTTTCGACCGGGGAGCTGTTTTTT. Its translation: CASSLTRVSTGELFF.